The 32 T cell receptor beta chains below were found in one sample sequenced in a study of early T cells in non-severe SARS-CoV-2 infection (dated by TCRdb to about 2021). The method was 5' RACE. The run used a NextSeq 500. The public reads were run again by TCRdb, first through fastp at Q25 and then through MiXCR, and only productive beta chains were kept. Each entry is one CDR3 protein sequence, shown with its most common DNA and genes. For this sample the table gives tens of thousands of distinct CDR3 sequences, of which 8.5% to 10% were detected only once. Approximately 15% of the sample lies in the top ten. The sequenced material came from whole blood. These receptors were collected from an adult who was a healthcare worker with PCR-confirmed SARS-CoV-2 infection or an uninfected control (not recorded which).

This clonotype was detected ten times or more. CDR3 residues: CASSQEPGTSGNTIYF. The CDR3 bases are TGCGCCAGCAGCCAAGAGCCAGGAACCTCTGGAAACACCATATATTTT. The rearrangement uses TRBV4-3 and TRBJ1-3, with D hard to call. The CDR3 loop spans 16 amino acids. V lost 0 bases and J lost 0, with 9 bases in between. The V gene's germline CDR1 is LGHNA and CDR2 YSLEER.

This clonotype was seen a few times. The rearrangement uses TRBV10-3 and TRBJ2-7; D unresolved. Germline CDR1 reads ENHRY; CDR2 reads SYGVKD. This CDR3 region has 13 residues. V was trimmed by 5 bases and J by 0 bases, leaving 8 bases between them. CDR3 sequence: CAISNTLSYEQYF. CDR3 in DNA: TGTGCCATCAGTAACACTCTCTCCTACGAGCAGTACTTC.

There are many counts of this clonotype. The rearrangement uses TRBV3-1 and TRBJ2-3; no firm D call. CDR3 size: 11 residues. V was shortened by 4 bases and J by 6 bases, with 5 bases between the two germline ends. Germline V gene sequence: CDR1 LGHDT, CDR2 YNNKEL (reference sequence). CDR3 coding DNA: TGTGCCAGCAGCCTCGTCGATACGCAGTATTTT. This gives the protein CASSLVDTQYF.

Only a few counts were recorded for this clonotype. V and J are TRBV5-4 and TRBJ2-5; D remains unclear. V shed 0 bases and J shed 2 bases, with 8 bases lying between them. This CDR3 is 14 amino acids long. Germline values: CDR1 SGHNT, CDR2 YYREEE (reference sequence). The CDR3 DNA is TGTGCCAGCAGCTTGGAGAGGCCACAAGAGACCCAGTACTTC. It encodes CASSLERPQETQYF.

This clonotype was detected ten times or more. The V call is TRBV6-5, the J call TRBJ1-1, with D unresolved. Trimming stripped 8 bases from V and 6 bases from J, with 10 bases between. The CDR3 extends over 11 amino acids. Germline-derived CDR1 and CDR2 are MNHEY and SVGAGI. CDR3 sequence reads: CASGPAPEAFF. The CDR3 region has the DNA TGTGCCAGCGGCCCGGCTCCTGAAGCTTTCTTT.

The V and J genes are TRBV10-2 and TRBJ2-2, with D possibly called TRBD1 or TRBD2 (5 bases each). Trimming cost V 5 bases and J 6 bases, with 10 bases left between them. The CDR3 loop spans 13 amino acids. Looked up from germline, CDR1 is WSHSY and CDR2 is SAAADI. CDR3 DNA sequence: TGCGCCAGCAGTTCAGGGACGGCCGGGGAGCTGTTTTTT. Translated: CASSSGTAGELFF.

The gene calls are TRBV29-1 and TRBJ2-1; the match to TRBD2 covers 10 bases. V shed 6 bases and J 9 bases; nucleotides not matched to a gene: 11. The CDR3 is 14 amino acids. CDR1 is SQVTM, CDR2 ANQGSEA, per germline. The CDR3 loop reads CSVGTEGTSVEQFF. The CDR3, as DNA: TGCAGCGTCGGGACGGAAGGGACTAGCGTTGAGCAGTTCTTC.

Ten or more counts support this clonotype. The V and J genes are TRBV7-6 and TRBJ2-1; 9 bases map to TRBD2. The CDR3 runs 16 residues. After removal of 1 base from V and 3 bases from J, the junction contained 4 bases not matched to a gene. From germline, CDR1 is SGHVS and CDR2 FNYEAQ. The CDR3 bases are TGTGCCAGCAGCTTAGTGGTAGCGGGGGACTACAATGAGCAGTTCTTC. Translating gives CASSLVVAGDYNEQFF.

The gene calls are TRBV28 and TRBJ2-5; 7 nucleotides match TRBD1. The J segment lost 0 bases and the V segment lost 2 bases, leaving 3 bases of the junction unmatched. The V gene's germline CDR1 is MDHEN and CDR2 SYDVKM. There are 15 residues in the CDR3. CDR3 loop: CASSLRDRYQETQYF. CDR3 DNA: TGTGCCAGCAGTTTACGGGACAGATACCAAGAGACCCAGTACTTC. The whole variable domain, remainder taken from reference TRBV28 and TRBJ2-5, is DVKVTQSSRYLVKRTGEKVFLECVQDMDHENMFWYRQDPGLGLRLIYFSYDVKMKEKGDIPEGYSVSREKKERFSLILESASTNQTSMYLCASSLRDRYQETQYFGPGTRLLVL.

The table lists this clonotype with many counts. As DNA, the CDR3 is TGCAGCCATACAGGAGTAAACACTGAAGCTTTCTTT. It codes for CSHTGVNTEAFF. This rearrangement joins TRBV29-1 to TRBJ1-1; possible D gene TRBD1, 5 bases. The V and J ends lost 8 bases and 2 bases respectively, with 12 bases between them. The CDR3 consists of 12 residues. From germline, CDR1 is SQVTM and CDR2 ANQGSEA.

In this sample, this clonotype turned up many times. The chain employs TRBV6-5 and TRBJ1-2; 9 positions agree with TRBD1. J gave up 2 bases and V 5 bases, and 9 bases lay outside the gene matches. This CDR3 comprises 16 residues. Germline V CDR1 and CDR2: MNHEY, SVGAGI. Here the CDR3 DNA reads TGTGCCAGCAGTCCACTTACCGGGACAGGGAACTATGGCTACACCTTC. This encodes CASSPLTGTGNYGYTF.

This clonotype was found many times. The chain links TRBV30 to TRBJ1-6; 11 nucleotides align to TRBD1. Germline CDR1 is GTSNPN and CDR2 is SVGIG (reference sequence). This CDR3 is 13 amino acids long. V was clipped by 5 bases and J by 8 bases; unmatched bases: 2. The CDR3: CAWGGQGDSPLHF. The CDR3 DNA reads TGTGCCTGGGGGGGACAGGGGGATTCACCCCTCCACTTT.

In this sample, this clonotype turned up many times. The rearrangement uses TRBV6-2 or TRBV6-3 and TRBJ2-7; TRBD2 agrees at 10 bases. The germline V gene has CDR1 MNHEY and CDR2 SVGEGT. The CDR3 runs to 15 residues. J gave up 2 bases and V 5 bases, and 6 bases lay outside the gene matches. Here the CDR3 DNA reads TGTGCCAGCAGTCCCCGGACTAGCGGTCCCTACGAGCAGTACTTC. Translating it yields CASSPRTSGPYEQYF.

Many counts were recorded for this clonotype. The DNA for the CDR3 is TGCGCCAGCTCAGACTTGGATGAGCAGTTCTTC. This sequence encodes CASSDLDEQFF. This chain uses TRBV5-1 with TRBJ2-1; D gene unclear. V was pared by 7 bases and J by 8 bases, with 10 bases between. Germline V lookup: CDR1 SGHRS, CDR2 YFSETQ. This CDR3 contains 11 residues.

A few counts support this clonotype. The chain is built from TRBV28 and TRBJ1-2; D is uncertain. The germline V and J ends were trimmed by 3 bases and 4 bases, with 3 bases remaining between them. Germline values: CDR1 MDHEN, CDR2 SYDVKM. The CDR3 is 11 amino acids. The DNA for the CDR3 is TGTGCCAGCAGTTTTATCTATGGCTACACCTTC. This translates into CASSFIYGYTF.

In this sample, this clonotype turned up many times. The V and J genes are TRBV25-1 and TRBJ1-1; D remains unclear. Trimming took off 3 bases at V and 5 bases at J, with 16 bases between the two ends. This CDR3 is built from 15 residues. Germline values: CDR1 MGHDK, CDR2 SYGVNS. CDR3 protein: CASSEAWGEVTEAFF. In DNA form, the CDR3 reads TGTGCCAGCAGTGAGGCGTGGGGAGAAGTTACTGAAGCTTTCTTT.

This clonotype was seen repeatedly, ten times or more. The V gene is TRBV4-2, the J gene TRBJ2-7; D may be TRBD2 (6 bases). Trimming removed 2 bases from V and 3 bases from J, with 17 bases in between. Germline V gene data show CDR1 as LGHNA and CDR2 as YNFKEQ. CDR3 length: 16 amino acids. The CDR3, as DNA: TGTGCCAGCAGCCAACGTCCGGGGGAGGAGGGCTACGAGCAGTACTTC. Protein: CASSQRPGEEGYEQYF.

This clonotype was seen repeatedly, ten times or more. The chain recombines TRBV3-1 with TRBJ1-5; TRBD1 agrees at 8 bases. This CDR3 is built from 15 residues. Looked up from germline, CDR1 is LGHDT and CDR2 is YNNKEL (reference sequence). With 0 bases clipped from V and 7 bases from J, the junction kept 5 bases outside the gene matches. CDR3 DNA: TGTGCCAGCAGCCAAGATGGACAGGGAAGGCAGCCCCAGCATTTT. Protein product: CASSQDGQGRQPQHF.

This clonotype has more than one count but fewer than ten. The chain uses TRBV11-3 and TRBJ2-1, with 11 bases identical to TRBD2. The CDR3 has 19 residues. Unmatched junction bases numbered 15, after V lost 4 bases and J lost 4 bases. Looked up from germline, CDR1 is SGHNT and CDR2 is YENEEA. CDR3 sequence: CASSSRGTSGKSLYNEQFF. The CDR3 nucleotides read TGTGCCAGCAGCTCGAGAGGGACTAGCGGAAAATCTCTTTACAATGAGCAGTTCTTC.

This clonotype has at least ten counts. The V gene is TRBV5-4, the J gene TRBJ2-1; a weak D match, TRBD2 (7 bases). The CDR3 has 16 amino acids. Germline CDR1 is SGHNT and CDR2 is YYREEE (reference sequence). Trimming cost V 6 bases and J 1 base, with 17 bases left between them. Here the CDR3 reads CASTRGALGSYNEQFF. The CDR3 nucleotides are TGTGCCAGCACCCGGGGGGCCCTCGGGTCCTACAATGAGCAGTTCTTC.

This clonotype was seen at least ten times. The chain couples TRBV20-1 to TRBJ2-5; D unresolved. CDR1 DFQATT and CDR2 SNEGSKA come from the germline V gene (reference sequence). Trimming left V 4 bases short and J 5 bases short, with 8 bases between. This CDR3 region has 11 residues. As DNA, the CDR3 is TGCAGTGCTAATCTAGTTGAGACCCAGTACTTC. Its translation: CSANLVETQYF.

As for this clonotype: A much bigger clone sits one base away, suggesting this may be a read error. V gene TRBV11-2 combines with J gene TRBJ2-3, with D uncertain. The germline gives CDR1 SGHAT, CDR2 FQNNGV. This CDR3 spans 15 amino acids. The CDR3 spells CASSLRPTATDTQCF. In DNA, the CDR3 is TGTGCCAGCAGCTTAAGGCCCACAGCCACAGATACGCAGTGTTTT.

The V gene is TRBV7-9, the J gene TRBJ1-1; D is perhaps TRBD1 (5 bases). The CDR3 covers 14 residues. CDR1 and CDR2 (germline): SEHNR, FQNEAQ (reference sequence). The germline V and J ends were trimmed by 3 bases and 7 bases, with 15 bases remaining between them. The CDR3 loop is CASSLHAGEREAFF. CDR3 DNA sequence: TGTGCCAGCAGCTTGCATGCGGGGGAGCGTGAAGCTTTCTTT.

The J gene is TRBJ1-5, the V gene TRBV10-2; D is possibly TRBD1 (5 bases). Germline lookup yields CDR1 WSHSY and CDR2 SAAADI. The CDR3 consists of 13 residues. V was clipped by 5 bases and J by 7 bases, with 12 bases between them. CDR3 sequence reads: CASSWGARQPQHF. The CDR3 bases are TGCGCCAGCAGTTGGGGCGCGCGACAGCCCCAGCATTTT.

The chain has TRBV28 and TRBJ1-1; 8 bases line up with TRBD1. Germline loops: CDR1 MDHEN, CDR2 SYDVKM. The CDR3 covers 15 residues. V lost 6 bases, J lost 1 base, and 7 bases stayed unmatched. DNA of the CDR3: TGTGCCAGCAGCTCCAGTGGGACAGGGAACACTGAAGCTTTCTTT. Protein sequence: CASSSSGTGNTEAFF.

This clonotype has a count of ten or more. The chain couples TRBV6-5 to TRBJ1-3; 7 bases are shared with TRBD1. Germline CDR1 is MNHEY and CDR2 is SVGAGI. The CDR3 is made up of 15 amino acids. Unmatched junction bases numbered 8, after V lost 8 bases and J lost 1 base. The CDR3 nucleotides are TGTGCCAGCCGGTTGGAGGGGGCATCTGGAAACACCATATATTTT. It yields the protein CASRLEGASGNTIYF.

This clonotype was detected ten times or more. This chain joins TRBV6-1 and TRBJ1-5, with a tentative D call TRBD1 (5 bases). This CDR3 spans 15 amino acids. The V gene lost 1 base and the J gene lost 7 bases, with 14 bases spanning the gap. Per germline, CDR1 MNHNS and CDR2 SASEGT. CDR3: CASSEGGGAGQPQHF. The CDR3 region has the DNA TGTGCCAGCAGTGAAGGAGGAGGGGCTGGGCAGCCCCAGCATTTT.

This clonotype was seen many times. The chain has TRBV19 and TRBJ2-2; 10 bases agree with TRBD1. Trimming removed 6 bases from V and 4 bases from J; junction bases left unmatched: 17. The germline CDR1 and CDR2 sequences are LNHDA and SQIVND (reference sequence). The CDR3 has 19 amino acids. The CDR3 nucleotides read TGTGCCAGTAGCCCGGAAACAATGGGACAGGGGTCAGTCACCGGGGAGCTGTTTTTT. This sequence encodes CASSPETMGQGSVTGELFF. Together with reference TRBV19 and TRBJ2-2, the CDR3 gives the full variable domain: DGGITQSPKYLFRKEGQNVTLSCEQNLNHDAMYWYRQDPGQGLRLIYYSQIVNDFQKGDIAEGYSVSREKKESFPLTVTSAQKNPTAFYLCASSPETMGQGSVTGELFFGEGSRLTVL.

The V call is TRBV7-2, the J call TRBJ1-6, with D unresolved. V was cut by 2 bases and J by 5 bases, with 10 bases left in between. Germline lookup yields CDR1 SGHTA and CDR2 FQGNSA. The CDR3 loop spans 15 amino acids. CDR3 in DNA: TGTGCCAGCAGCTTATGGCGTCCGGATAATTCACCCCTCCACTTT. It encodes CASSLWRPDNSPLHF.

In this sample, this clonotype turned up many times. The chain uses TRBV12-3 or TRBV12-4 and TRBJ2-1, with D hard to call. With 2 bases removed from V and 6 bases from J, the gap between germline ends came to 8 bases. The CDR3 length is 13 residues. The CDR3, as DNA: TGTGCCAGCAGTTTATTTCCAGCCAATGAGCAGTTCTTC. Translation gives CASSLFPANEQFF.

This clonotype was seen repeatedly, ten times or more. The chain links TRBV7-9 to TRBJ2-1; 9 bases are shared with TRBD2. With 5 bases clipped from V and 6 bases from J, the junction kept 11 bases outside the gene matches. This CDR3 comprises 16 residues. The germline gives CDR1 SEHNR, CDR2 FQNEAQ (reference sequence). As DNA, the CDR3 is TGTGCCAGCAGCCAGCCGGCGGGAGGGAGAGGCAATGAGCAGTTCTTC. Its translation: CASSQPAGGRGNEQFF.

This clonotype was picked up many times. The chain recombines TRBV5-1 with TRBJ2-4, with TRBD1 identical over 7 bases. V shed 2 bases, J shed 0 bases, and the junction held 5 bases outside the gene matches. From germline, CDR1 is SGHRS and CDR2 YFSETQ. The CDR3 contains 16 residues. CDR3 loop: CASSFGTDLAKNIQYF. In DNA form, the CDR3 reads TGCGCCAGCAGCTTCGGGACAGATCTAGCCAAAAACATTCAGTACTTC.